A few counts support the clone carrying this TCR beta chain. The sample belongs to a study of response to subunit inactivated influenza vaccine. Each CDR3 protein is one row after TCRdb ran MiXCR on the RT-PCR reads. The table lists 400,000 to 550,000 distinct CDR3 sequences, roughly 27% of them singletons. The sequencing used CD4+ T cells sorted from PBMCs, collected 5 days after vaccination. This clonotype was sampled from a man over 45 who received an inactivated influenza vaccine.

CDR3 sequence: CSARDGDRVGETQYF. CDR3 nucleotides: TGCAGTGCTAGAGATGGGGACAGGGTAGGAGAGACCCAGTACTTC. The chain uses TRBV20-1 and TRBJ2-5; 9 positions agree with TRBD1. Trimming removed 0 bases from V and 4 bases from J; junction bases left unmatched: 6. Germline CDR1 reads DFQATT; CDR2 reads SNEGSKA (reference sequence). This CDR3 is built from 15 residues.